Listed here are 5 T cell receptor beta chains from one sample, sequenced in a study of blood T cell repertoires in COVID-19. The repertoire was sequenced with immunoSEQ multiplex PCR; TCRdb's copy has only in-frame clones and lacks some. The sample gives approximately 150,000 clones, more than 75% of which show up once; approximately 9% is in the top ten. Sequencing was carried out using peripheral blood. The receptors originated from a woman in her 50s with active or convalescent COVID-19.

V usage is TRBV20-1 and J usage is TRBJ2-5, with TRBD2 matching over 9 bases. CDR1 DFQATT and CDR2 SNEGSKA come from the germline V gene (reference sequence). CDR3 size: 18 residues. Trimming cost V 3 bases and J 4 bases; bases outside gene matches: 18. The CDR3 sequence: CSASTLSSGKRARETQYF. CDR3 coding DNA: TGCAGTGCTAGTACCCTCTCTAGCGGGAAGCGAGCGAGAGAGACCCAGTACTTC.

This chain links TRBV5-8 with TRBJ1-1; a weak D match, TRBD1 (5 bases). CDR1 and CDR2 (germline): SGHTS, YDEGEE. The V gene lost 4 bases and the J gene lost 3 bases, with 13 bases spanning the gap. The CDR3 consists of 14 residues. The CDR3 sequence: CASSPNDRDTEAFF. DNA for the CDR3: TGTGCCAGCAGCCCGAACGACAGAGACACTGAAGCTTTCTTT.

This chain joins TRBV10-3 and TRBJ1-4; D is unclear. Deletions cut 2 bases from V and 0 bases from J, with 10 bases between. Germline values: CDR1 ENHRY, CDR2 SYGVKD. This CDR3 comprises 16 residues. CDR3 residues: CAISEGSGTTNEKLFF. Here the CDR3 DNA reads TGTGCCATCAGTGAGGGCAGTGGCACAACTAATGAAAAACTGTTTTTT.

This clone was detected once. The chain links TRBV7-2 to TRBJ1-5; TRBD1 agrees at 8 bases. The length of the CDR3 is 14 residues. V lost 5 bases to trimming and J lost 4 bases; unmatched junction nucleotides: 4. CDR1 is SGHTA and CDR2 is FQGNSA in the germline V gene. For the CDR3, the DNA is TGTGCCAGCAGCCCAGACAGGGGTAATCAGCCCCAGCATTTT. It specifies CASSPDRGNQPQHF.

DNA of the CDR3: TGTGCCAGTAGGGTATCCGCCGGCAGGGGAACGTTCGCTAGCAATCAGCCCCAGCATTTT. Translated: CASRVSAGRGTFASNQPQHF. This chain links TRBV19 with TRBJ1-5; tentative D call: TRBD1 (6 bases). CDR3 length: 20 amino acids. CDR1 is LNHDA and CDR2 is SQIVND in the germline V gene (reference sequence). The V end was cut by 6 bases, the J end by 0 bases, with 27 bases between.